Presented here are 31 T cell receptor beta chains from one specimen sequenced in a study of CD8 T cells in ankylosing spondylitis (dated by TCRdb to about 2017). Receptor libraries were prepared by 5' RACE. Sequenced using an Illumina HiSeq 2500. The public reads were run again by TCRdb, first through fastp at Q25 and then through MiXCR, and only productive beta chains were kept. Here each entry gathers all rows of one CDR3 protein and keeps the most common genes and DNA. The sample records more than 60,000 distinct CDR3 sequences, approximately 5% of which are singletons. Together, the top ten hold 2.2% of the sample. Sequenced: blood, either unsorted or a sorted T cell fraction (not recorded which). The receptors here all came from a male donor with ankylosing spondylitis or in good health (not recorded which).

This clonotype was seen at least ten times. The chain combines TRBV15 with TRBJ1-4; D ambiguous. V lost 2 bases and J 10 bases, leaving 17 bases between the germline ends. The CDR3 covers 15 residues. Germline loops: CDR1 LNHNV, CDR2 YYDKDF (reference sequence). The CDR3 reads CATSRLEGQLGKLFF. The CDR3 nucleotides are TGTGCCACCAGCAGACTCGAAGGGCAACTCGGAAAACTGTTTTTT.

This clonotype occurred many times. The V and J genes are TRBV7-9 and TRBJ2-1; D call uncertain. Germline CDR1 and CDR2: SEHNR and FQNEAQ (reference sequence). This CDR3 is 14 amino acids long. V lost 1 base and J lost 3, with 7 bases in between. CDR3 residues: CASSLELGYNEQFF. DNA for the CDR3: TGTGCCAGCAGCTTAGAACTGGGCTACAATGAGCAGTTCTTC.

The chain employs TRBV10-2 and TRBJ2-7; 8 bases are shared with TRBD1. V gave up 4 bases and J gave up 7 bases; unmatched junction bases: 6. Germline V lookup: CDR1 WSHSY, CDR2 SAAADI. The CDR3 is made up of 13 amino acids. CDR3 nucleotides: TGCGCCAGCAGTGGTCAGGGGGCTGGGGAGCAGTACTTC. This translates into CASSGQGAGEQYF.

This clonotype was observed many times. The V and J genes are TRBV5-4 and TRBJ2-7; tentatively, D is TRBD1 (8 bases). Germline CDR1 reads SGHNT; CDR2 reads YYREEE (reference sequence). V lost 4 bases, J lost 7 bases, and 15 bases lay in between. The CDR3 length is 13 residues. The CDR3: CASSPDREGEQYF. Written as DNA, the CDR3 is TGTGCCAGCAGCCCGGACAGGGAGGGAGAGCAGTACTTC.

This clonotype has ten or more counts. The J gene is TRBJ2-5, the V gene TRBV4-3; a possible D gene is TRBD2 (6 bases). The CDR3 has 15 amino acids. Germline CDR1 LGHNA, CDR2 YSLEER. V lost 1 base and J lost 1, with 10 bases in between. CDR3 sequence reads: CASSQVGGPQETQYF. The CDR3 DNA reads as TGCGCCAGCAGCCAAGTGGGGGGACCCCAAGAGACCCAGTACTTC.

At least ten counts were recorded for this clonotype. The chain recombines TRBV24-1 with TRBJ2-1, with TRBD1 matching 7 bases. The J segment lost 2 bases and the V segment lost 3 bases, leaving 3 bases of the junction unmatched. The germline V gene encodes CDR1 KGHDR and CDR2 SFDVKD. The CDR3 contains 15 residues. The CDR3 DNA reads TGTGCCACCAGTGATCGGGGACAGACCTACAATGAGCAGTTCTTC. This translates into CATSDRGQTYNEQFF.

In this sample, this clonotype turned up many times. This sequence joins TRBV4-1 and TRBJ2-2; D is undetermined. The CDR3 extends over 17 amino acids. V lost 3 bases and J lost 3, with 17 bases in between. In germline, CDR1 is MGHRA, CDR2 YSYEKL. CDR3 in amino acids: CASSHDDPVHYTGELFF. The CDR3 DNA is TGCGCCAGCAGCCATGATGACCCGGTTCACTACACCGGGGAGCTGTTTTTT.

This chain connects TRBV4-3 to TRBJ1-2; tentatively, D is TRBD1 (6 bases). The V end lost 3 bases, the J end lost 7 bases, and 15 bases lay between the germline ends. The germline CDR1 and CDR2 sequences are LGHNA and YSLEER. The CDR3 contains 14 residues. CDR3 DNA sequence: TGCGCCAGCAGCCACTCGACAGGTTCTTTTGGCTACACCTTC. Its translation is CASSHSTGSFGYTF.

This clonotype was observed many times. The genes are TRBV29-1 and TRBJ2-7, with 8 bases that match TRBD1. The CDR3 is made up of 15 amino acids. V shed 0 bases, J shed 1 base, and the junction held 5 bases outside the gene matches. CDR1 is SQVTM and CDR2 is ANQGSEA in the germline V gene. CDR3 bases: TGCAGCGTTGAAGAAGTGGGACAGGAATCCTACGAGCAGTACTTC. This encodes CSVEEVGQESYEQYF.

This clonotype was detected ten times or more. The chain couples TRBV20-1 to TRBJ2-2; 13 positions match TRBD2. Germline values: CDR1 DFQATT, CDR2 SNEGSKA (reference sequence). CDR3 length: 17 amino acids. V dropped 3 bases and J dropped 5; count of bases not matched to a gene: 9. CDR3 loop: CSASPGLAGALTGELFF. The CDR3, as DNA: TGCAGTGCTAGTCCTGGACTAGCGGGGGCCTTGACCGGGGAGCTGTTTTTT.

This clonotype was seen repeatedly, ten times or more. The CDR3: CASSLISGLTIETQYF. The CDR3 nucleotides read TGCGCCAGCAGCCTAATATCGGGGCTTACAATAGAGACCCAGTACTTC. The J gene is TRBJ2-5, the V gene TRBV5-1; D is tentatively TRBD1 or TRBD2 (5 bases each). Germline CDR1 reads SGHRS; CDR2 reads YFSETQ. The CDR3 is 16 residues long. V dropped 4 bases and J dropped 4 bases, with 20 bases sitting between them.

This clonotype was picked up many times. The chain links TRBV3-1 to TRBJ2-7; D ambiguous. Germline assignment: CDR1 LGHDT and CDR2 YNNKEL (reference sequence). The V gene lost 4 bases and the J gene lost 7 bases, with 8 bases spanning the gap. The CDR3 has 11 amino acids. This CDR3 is CASSPGWEQYF. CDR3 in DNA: TGTGCCAGCAGCCCCGGGTGGGAGCAGTACTTC.

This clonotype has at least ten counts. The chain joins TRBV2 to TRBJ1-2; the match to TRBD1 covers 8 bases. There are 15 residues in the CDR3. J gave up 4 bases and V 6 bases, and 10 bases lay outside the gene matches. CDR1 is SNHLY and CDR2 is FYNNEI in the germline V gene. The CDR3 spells CASRDQRQGTYGYTF. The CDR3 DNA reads TGTGCCAGCAGGGATCAAAGACAGGGGACCTATGGCTACACCTTC.

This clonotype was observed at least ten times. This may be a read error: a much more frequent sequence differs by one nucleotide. The CDR3 DNA reads as TGTGCCAGCAGCATCCAAGAGACCCAGTACTTC. It specifies CASSIQETQYF. The chain carries TRBV7-2 and TRBJ2-5; D remains ambiguous. The V gene's germline CDR1 is SGHTA and CDR2 FQGNSA. There are 11 residues in the CDR3. V was trimmed by 5 bases and J by 1 base, leaving 2 bases between them.

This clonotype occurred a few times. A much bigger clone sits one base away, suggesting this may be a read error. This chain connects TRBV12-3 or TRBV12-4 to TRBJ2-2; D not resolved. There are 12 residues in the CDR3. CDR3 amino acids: CASKLNAGELFF. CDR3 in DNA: TGTGCCAGCAAGCTGAACGCCGGGGAGCTGTTTTTT.

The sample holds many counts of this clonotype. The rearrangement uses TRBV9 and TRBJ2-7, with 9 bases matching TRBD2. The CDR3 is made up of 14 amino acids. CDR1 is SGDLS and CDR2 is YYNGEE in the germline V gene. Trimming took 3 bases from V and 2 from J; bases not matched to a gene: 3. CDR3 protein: CASSETSGTYEQYF. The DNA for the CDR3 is TGTGCCAGCAGCGAGACTAGCGGAACCTACGAGCAGTACTTC. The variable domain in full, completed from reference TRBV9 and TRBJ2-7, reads DSGVTQTPKHLITATGQRVTLRCSPRSGDLSVYWYQQSLDQGLQFLIQYYNGEERAKGNILERFSAQQFPDLHSELNLSSLELGDSALYFCASSETSGTYEQYFGPGTRLTVT.

For the CDR3, the DNA is TGTGCCAGCAGTTTTCCTGGACTTCCCGGGGATGAGCAGTTCTTC. This gives the protein CASSFPGLPGDEQFF. V usage is TRBV6-5 and J usage is TRBJ2-1; D possibly corresponds to TRBD2 (5 bases). The CDR3 has 15 residues. Germline V lookup: CDR1 MNHEY, CDR2 SVGAGI. Trimming cost V 4 bases and J 8 bases, with 18 bases left between them.

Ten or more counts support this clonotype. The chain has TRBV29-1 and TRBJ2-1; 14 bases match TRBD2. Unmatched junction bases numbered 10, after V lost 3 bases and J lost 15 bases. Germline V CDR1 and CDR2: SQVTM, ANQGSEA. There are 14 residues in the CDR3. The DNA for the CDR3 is TGCAGCGTTGAGGTCTCCCGGACTAGCGGGGGGTGGTTCTTC. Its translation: CSVEVSRTSGGWFF.

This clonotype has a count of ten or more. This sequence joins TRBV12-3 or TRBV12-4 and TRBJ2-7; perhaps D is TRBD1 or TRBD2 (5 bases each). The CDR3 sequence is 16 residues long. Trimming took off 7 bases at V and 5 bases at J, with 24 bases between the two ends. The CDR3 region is CASTNTDLGTHHEQYF. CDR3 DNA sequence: TGTGCCAGCACCAATACGGACCTCGGGACCCACCACGAGCAGTACTTC.

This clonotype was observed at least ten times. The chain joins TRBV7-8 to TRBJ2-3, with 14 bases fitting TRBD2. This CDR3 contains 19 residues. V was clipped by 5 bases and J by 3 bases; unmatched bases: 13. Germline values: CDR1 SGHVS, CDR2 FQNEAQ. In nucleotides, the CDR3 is TGTGCCAGCAGCCGACACCGGACTAGCGGGGGGCGAGTAACAGATACGCAGTATTTT. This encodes CASSRHRTSGGRVTDTQYF.

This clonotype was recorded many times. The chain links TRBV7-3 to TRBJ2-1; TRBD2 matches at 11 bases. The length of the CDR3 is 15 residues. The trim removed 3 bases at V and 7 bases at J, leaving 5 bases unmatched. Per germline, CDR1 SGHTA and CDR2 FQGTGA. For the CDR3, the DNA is TGTGCCAGCAGCTTTAGCGGGGGGGCCAGTAATGAGCAGTTCTTC. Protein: CASSFSGGASNEQFF.

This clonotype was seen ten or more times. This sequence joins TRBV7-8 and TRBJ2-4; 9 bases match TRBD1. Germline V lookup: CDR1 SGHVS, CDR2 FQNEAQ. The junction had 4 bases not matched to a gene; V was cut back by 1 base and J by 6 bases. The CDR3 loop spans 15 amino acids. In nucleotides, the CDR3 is TGTGCCAGCAGCTTAGACGGGACAGGGATAAACATTCAGTACTTC. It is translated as CASSLDGTGINIQYF.

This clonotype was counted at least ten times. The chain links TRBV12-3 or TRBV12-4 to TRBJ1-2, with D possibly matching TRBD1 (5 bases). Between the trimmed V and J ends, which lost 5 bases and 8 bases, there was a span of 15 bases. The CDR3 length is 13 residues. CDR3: CASSPTQDWGYTF. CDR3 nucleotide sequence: TGTGCCAGCAGTCCGACACAGGACTGGGGCTACACCTTC.

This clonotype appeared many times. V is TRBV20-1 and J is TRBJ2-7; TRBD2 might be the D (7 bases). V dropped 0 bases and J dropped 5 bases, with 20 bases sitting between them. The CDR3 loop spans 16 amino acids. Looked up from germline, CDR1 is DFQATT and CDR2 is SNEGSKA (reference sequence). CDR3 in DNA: TGCAGTGCTAGAGATTATTCGAGGGGGGGTACGGACGAGCAGTACTTC. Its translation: CSARDYSRGGTDEQYF.

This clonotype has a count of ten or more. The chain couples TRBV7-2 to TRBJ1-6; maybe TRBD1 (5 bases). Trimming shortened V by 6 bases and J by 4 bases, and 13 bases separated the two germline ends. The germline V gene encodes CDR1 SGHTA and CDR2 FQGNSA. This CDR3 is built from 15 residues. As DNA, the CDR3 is TGTGCCAGCAGGGGGATGGGGGGTTATAATTCACCCCTCCACTTT. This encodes CASRGMGGYNSPLHF. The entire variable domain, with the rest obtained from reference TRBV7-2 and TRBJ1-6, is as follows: GAGVSQSPSNKVTEKGKDVELRCDPISGHTALYWYRQSLGQGLEFLIYFQGNSAPDKSGLPSDRFSAERTGGSVSTLTIQRTQQEDSAVYLCASRGMGGYNSPLHFGNGTRLTVT.

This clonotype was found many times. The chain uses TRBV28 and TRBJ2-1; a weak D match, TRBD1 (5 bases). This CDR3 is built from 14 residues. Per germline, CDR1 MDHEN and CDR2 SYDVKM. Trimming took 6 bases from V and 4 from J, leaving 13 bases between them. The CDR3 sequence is CASRVASGYNEQFF. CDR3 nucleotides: TGTGCCAGCAGGGTTGCTTCAGGGTACAATGAGCAGTTCTTC.

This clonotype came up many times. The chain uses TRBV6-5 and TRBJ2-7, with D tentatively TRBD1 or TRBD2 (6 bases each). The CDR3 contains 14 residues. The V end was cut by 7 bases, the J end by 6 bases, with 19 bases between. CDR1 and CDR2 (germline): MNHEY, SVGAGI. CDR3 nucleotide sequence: TGTGCCAGCAATTCACAGGGTCGGCGGGGCGAGCAGTACTTC. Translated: CASNSQGRRGEQYF.

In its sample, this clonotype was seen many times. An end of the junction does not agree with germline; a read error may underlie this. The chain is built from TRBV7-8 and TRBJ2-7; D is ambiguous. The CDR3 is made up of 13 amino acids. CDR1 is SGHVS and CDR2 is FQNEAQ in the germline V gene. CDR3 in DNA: TGTGCCAGCAGCTTAGGATTGACTGTCCTACCTTTCTTC. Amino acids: CASSLGLTVLPFF.

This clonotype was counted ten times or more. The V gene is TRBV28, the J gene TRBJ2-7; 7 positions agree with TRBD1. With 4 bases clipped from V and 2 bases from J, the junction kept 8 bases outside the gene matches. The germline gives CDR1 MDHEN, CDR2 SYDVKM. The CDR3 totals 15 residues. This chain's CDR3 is CASSSGTVKPYEQYF. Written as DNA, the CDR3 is TGTGCCAGCAGTTCCGGGACAGTAAAACCCTACGAGCAGTACTTC.

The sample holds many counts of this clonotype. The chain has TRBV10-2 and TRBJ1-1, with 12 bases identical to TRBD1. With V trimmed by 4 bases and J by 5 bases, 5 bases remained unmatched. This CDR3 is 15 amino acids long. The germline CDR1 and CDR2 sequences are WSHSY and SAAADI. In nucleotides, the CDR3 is TGCGCCAGCAGTGGGCCGGGACAGGGGGCAACTGAAGCTTTCTTT. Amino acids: CASSGPGQGATEAFF.

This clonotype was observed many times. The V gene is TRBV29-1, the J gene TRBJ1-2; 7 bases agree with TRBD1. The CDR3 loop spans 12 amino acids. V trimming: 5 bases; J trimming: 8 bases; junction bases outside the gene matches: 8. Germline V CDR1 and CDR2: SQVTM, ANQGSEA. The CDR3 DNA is TGCAGCGTTACGGACAGGTGGGGAGGCTACACCTTC. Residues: CSVTDRWGGYTF.